The 32 T cell receptor beta chains below were found in one sample sequenced in a study of cytomegalovirus exposure and HLA in healthy donors. PCR primers comprised 60 Vbeta and 13 Jbeta primers. This table comes from immunoSEQ multiplex PCR, and its TCRdb copy is limited to in-frame clones, with some not included. The repertoire holds about 190,000 clones, with 84% as singletons. Sequencing input: PBMCs. The receptors stem from a boy between 10 and 17 years old in good health and CMV-seronegative.

On this clone: The germline gene is not matched at one end of the junction; a read error may be the cause. The gene calls are TRBV10-3 and TRBJ2-3; the D gene is possibly TRBD2 (6 bases). CDR3 length: 10 amino acids. Germline assignment: CDR1 ENHRY and CDR2 SYGVKD. The CDR3 loop reads CAIGEASSHF. The DNA for the CDR3 is TGTGCCATCGGGGAGGCATCCTCACATTTT.

This chain joins TRBV7-6 and TRBJ2-7; D is undetermined. V lost 1 base and J 7 bases, leaving 11 bases between the germline ends. Germline-derived CDR1 and CDR2 are SGHVS and FNYEAQ. The CDR3 has 13 residues. Here the CDR3 DNA reads TGTGCCAGCAGCTTAGGGCCTGGGCTGGAGCAGTACTTC. Translation: CASSLGPGLEQYF.

The CDR3 region is CASSQDPSPEKLFF. CDR3 DNA: TGCGCCAGCAGCCAAGATCCCTCCCCGGAAAAACTGTTTTTT. V gene TRBV4-3 combines with J gene TRBJ1-4; D is uncertain. This CDR3 comprises 14 residues. Per germline, CDR1 LGHNA and CDR2 YSLEER. The germline V and J ends were trimmed by 0 bases and 8 bases, with 10 bases remaining between them.

This rearrangement joins TRBV7-8 to TRBJ1-2; D is unclear. The V end lost 1 base, the J end lost 0 bases, and 9 bases lay between the germline ends. The CDR3 runs to 15 residues. CDR1 and CDR2 (germline): SGHVS, FQNEAQ. For the CDR3, the DNA is TGTGCCAGCAGCTTAGGCCGAGAACCTAACTATGGCTACACCTTC. Translated: CASSLGREPNYGYTF.

The chain combines TRBV15 with TRBJ2-6, with 11 bases aligning to TRBD1. The length of the CDR3 is 17 residues. Germline loops: CDR1 LNHNV, CDR2 YYDKDF (reference sequence). V dropped 6 bases and J dropped 4; count of bases not matched to a gene: 8. CDR3: CATSIGTGGAGANVLTF. In nucleotides, the CDR3 is TGTGCCACCAGTATCGGGACAGGGGGTGCAGGGGCCAACGTCCTGACTTTC.

This chain joins TRBV5-6 and TRBJ2-7; 8 positions agree with TRBD1. V shed 1 base and J 3 bases; nucleotides not matched to a gene: 3. Germline loops: CDR1 SGHDT, CDR2 YYEEEE. The CDR3 consists of 14 residues. CDR3 coding DNA: TGTGCCAGCAGCTTGAGGGACAGGTTCTACGAGCAGTACTTC. This codes for CASSLRDRFYEQYF.

The chain joins TRBV15 to TRBJ2-1; the match to TRBD2 covers 8 bases. J gave up 1 base and V 8 bases, and 4 bases lay outside the gene matches. Germline values: CDR1 LNHNV, CDR2 YYDKDF (reference sequence). CDR3 length equals 14 residues. The CDR3 here is CATLAGPSYNEQFF. The CDR3 nucleotides are TGTGCCACCCTAGCGGGCCCTTCCTACAATGAGCAGTTCTTC.

The DNA for the CDR3 is TGTGCCAGCAGGTCTAGCGGGAGAACCGGGGAGCTGTTTTTT. Its protein is CASRSSGRTGELFF. V usage is TRBV6-5 and J usage is TRBJ2-2; 10 positions match TRBD2. The CDR3 spans 14 residues. V shed 6 bases, J shed 5 bases, and the junction held 3 bases outside the gene matches. Looked up from germline, CDR1 is MNHEY and CDR2 is SVGAGI.

This clone showed up just a few times. The junction differs from germline at one of its ends, possibly a read error. The chain couples TRBV7-7 to TRBJ1-1; D is unclear. CDR1 SSHAT and CDR2 FNYEAQ come from the germline V gene (reference sequence). The CDR3 totals 16 residues. This chain's CDR3 is CASTLAGGVLNTEAFF. In DNA, the CDR3 is TGTGCTAGCACCCTAGCGGGAGGAGTGTTGAACACTGAAGCTTTCTTT.

This clone was found a few times. The rearrangement links TRBV9 to TRBJ2-7; D gene unclear. Germline V lookup: CDR1 SGDLS, CDR2 YYNGEE. This CDR3 has 14 residues. The CDR3 DNA reads TGTGCTTTTTTCAAGCAGAAGGCGGCATACGAGCAGTACTTC. Translation gives CAFFKQKAAYEQYF.

This chain connects TRBV7-2 to TRBJ1-2; D not resolved. From germline, CDR1 is SGHTA and CDR2 FQGNSA. V was shortened by 6 bases and J by 0 bases, with 14 bases between the two germline ends. The CDR3 is 15 amino acids. The CDR3 nucleotides are TGTGCCAGCAGGCGACTAATAGGAGCTAACTATGGCTACACCTTC. Amino acids: CASRRLIGANYGYTF.

The V call is TRBV4-1, the J call TRBJ2-2; no reliable D call. CDR1 is MGHRA, CDR2 YSYEKL, per germline. V was pared by 0 bases and J by 0 bases, with 8 bases between. The CDR3 covers 16 residues. This CDR3 is CASSQEGRTNTGELFF. CDR3 coding DNA: TGCGCCAGCAGCCAAGAAGGCAGGACGAACACCGGGGAGCTGTTTTTT.

V and J are TRBV9 and TRBJ2-2; no clear D. The CDR3 has 15 residues. Per germline, CDR1 SGDLS and CDR2 YYNGEE. The V end lost 0 bases, the J end lost 1 base, and 7 bases lay between the germline ends. This CDR3 is CASSVAPGNTGELFF. CDR3 in DNA: TGTGCCAGCAGCGTAGCACCAGGGAACACCGGGGAGCTGTTTTTT.

The chain combines TRBV7-6 with TRBJ2-5, with 9 bases lining up with TRBD2. The CDR3 runs to 13 residues. J lost 5 bases, V lost 7 bases, and 5 bases had no gene match. Germline V gives CDR1 SGHVS, CDR2 FNYEAQ. The CDR3 DNA sequence: TGTGCCAGCATCAATAGCGGGAGTGAGACCCAGTACTTC. Residues: CASINSGSETQYF. Together with reference TRBV7-6 and TRBJ2-5, the CDR3 gives the full variable domain: GAGVSQSPRYKVTKRGQDVALRCDPISGHVSLYWYRQALGQGPEFLTYFNYEAQQDKSGLPNDRFSAERPEGSISTLTIQRTEQRDSAMYRCASINSGSETQYFGPGTRLLVL.

The chain employs TRBV5-1 and TRBJ2-5; TRBD1 matches 7 bases. V lost 4 bases and J lost 5; bases outside the gene matches: 8. Germline values: CDR1 SGHRS, CDR2 YFSETQ. The CDR3 totals 14 residues. The DNA of the CDR3 is TGCGCCAGCAGCGTACAGGGGTTGGGGGAGACCCAGTACTTC. This encodes CASSVQGLGETQYF.

V usage is TRBV19 and J usage is TRBJ1-2, with D maybe TRBD1 (5 bases). The V gene's germline CDR1 is LNHDA and CDR2 SQIVND (reference sequence). Deletions cut 3 bases from V and 2 bases from J, with 16 bases between. This CDR3 has 16 amino acids. The CDR3 DNA reads as TGTGCCAGTAGTATTTTAGGGGCTAGGCAGAACTATGGCTACACCTTC. Its translation: CASSILGARQNYGYTF.

For this clone: The sample carries other DNA sequences with the same CDR3. This chain connects TRBV18 to TRBJ1-1, with D unresolved. Germline-derived CDR1 and CDR2 are KGHSH and LQKENI. Trimming pared 2 bases from V and 1 base from J, leaving 8 bases between. CDR3 length: 14 amino acids. This CDR3 is CASSPSGQNTEAFF. The CDR3, as DNA: TGTGCCAGCTCACCAAGTGGGCAGAACACTGAAGCTTTCTTT.

This sequence joins TRBV27 and TRBJ2-4; 8 positions agree with TRBD1. V lost 6 bases, J lost 1 base, and 11 bases stayed unmatched. The CDR3 spans 17 residues. CDR1 and CDR2 (germline): MNHEY, SMNVEV (reference sequence). In DNA, the CDR3 is TGTGCCAGCAGGGCACAGGGGGGCGGATCGGCCAAAAACATTCAGTACTTC. This gives the protein CASRAQGGGSAKNIQYF.

The chain uses TRBV11-1 and TRBJ2-5; D remains ambiguous. The CDR3 consists of 12 residues. Germline V CDR1 and CDR2: SGHAT, FQDESV (reference sequence). Trimming removed 6 bases at V and 5 bases at J, with 10 bases between. CDR3 sequence: CASSPTWETQYF. The CDR3 DNA reads TGTGCCAGCAGTCCAACATGGGAGACCCAGTACTTC.

This chain links TRBV2 with TRBJ2-7, with 15 bases fitting TRBD2. The germline gives CDR1 SNHLY, CDR2 FYNNEI. This CDR3 contains 18 residues. V was clipped by 4 bases and J by 2 bases; unmatched bases: 9. This chain's CDR3 is CASSGVGLAGGVPYEQYF. The CDR3 DNA is TGTGCCAGCAGTGGTGTGGGACTAGCGGGAGGAGTGCCCTACGAGCAGTACTTC.

This clone was recorded a few times. In DNA, the CDR3 is TGTGCCAGCAGTAAAAGCCTCCCGACAGGGCCTAGGTACAATGAGCAGTTCTTC. Encoded protein: CASSKSLPTGPRYNEQFF. The gene calls are TRBV2 and TRBJ2-1, with 7 bases that match TRBD1. This CDR3 is 18 amino acids long. J gave up 4 bases and V 5 bases, and 17 bases lay outside the gene matches. CDR1 is SNHLY and CDR2 is FYNNEI in the germline V gene.

The chain uses TRBV5-1 and TRBJ1-2; no clear D gene. The germline V gene encodes CDR1 SGHRS and CDR2 YFSETQ. The CDR3 totals 14 residues. The V gene lost 0 bases and the J gene lost 3 bases, with 9 bases spanning the gap. CDR3 nucleotides: TGCGCCAGCAGCTTGGATCCGGGTGACTATGGCTACACCTTC. Translated, it gives CASSLDPGDYGYTF.

CDR3 residues: CASGFDQNLSYEQYF. The CDR3 DNA follows: TGTGCTAGTGGTTTCGATCAGAACCTCTCCTACGAGCAGTACTTC. The rearrangement links TRBV12-5 to TRBJ2-7, with D unresolved. Germline V gene lookup returns CDR1 LGHNT and CDR2 FRNRAP. Trimming took 3 bases from V and 0 from J, leaving 12 bases between them. This CDR3 spans 15 amino acids.

The rearrangement uses TRBV27 and TRBJ2-7, with a tentative D call TRBD2 (6 bases). Germline V gene sequence: CDR1 MNHEY, CDR2 SMNVEV (reference sequence). CDR3 length: 17 amino acids. Between the trimmed V and J ends, which lost 4 bases and 3 bases, there was a span of 22 bases. CDR3 DNA: TGTGCCAGCAGTTCCACAGGACGACTAGACCAAGGCTACGAGCAGTACTTC. Translation: CASSSTGRLDQGYEQYF.

This rearrangement joins TRBV15 to TRBJ1-5, with TRBD1 matching 7 bases. V shed 0 bases, J shed 2 bases, and the junction held 4 bases outside the gene matches. This CDR3 has 16 amino acids. Germline V CDR1 and CDR2: LNHNV, YYDKDF (reference sequence). The CDR3 sequence: CATSRDDREGNQPQHF. In nucleotides, the CDR3 is TGTGCCACCAGCAGAGATGACAGGGAAGGCAATCAGCCCCAGCATTTT.

Only one count was recorded for this clone. The V gene is TRBV7-2, the J gene TRBJ1-4, with D perhaps TRBD1 (5 bases). The V end was cut by 3 bases, the J end by 3 bases, with 8 bases between. The CDR3 runs 14 residues. Germline V lookup: CDR1 SGHTA, CDR2 FQGNSA. Here the CDR3 reads CASSLWGANEKLFF. CDR3 in DNA: TGTGCCAGCAGCTTGTGGGGGGCTAATGAAAAACTGTTTTTT.

The chain links TRBV19 to TRBJ2-1, with a tentative D call TRBD2 (6 bases). The CDR3 runs 17 residues. Germline CDR1 is LNHDA and CDR2 is SQIVND (reference sequence). Trimming took off 3 bases at V and 5 bases at J, with 20 bases between the two ends. The CDR3 spells CASSILRGTGLHNEQFF. CDR3 bases: TGTGCCAGTAGTATTCTCCGGGGCACGGGACTCCACAATGAGCAGTTCTTC.

The rearrangement links TRBV2 to TRBJ2-2, with D possibly being TRBD2 (6 bases). Trimming took 8 bases from V and 7 from J, leaving 11 bases between them. The germline V gene has CDR1 SNHLY and CDR2 FYNNEI. There are 12 residues in the CDR3. CDR3 loop: CASATRGGELFF. The DNA for the CDR3 is TGTGCCAGCGCGACGCGGGGCGGGGAGCTGTTTTTT.

The chain links TRBV19 to TRBJ2-1; 7 nucleotides align to TRBD2. From germline, CDR1 is LNHDA and CDR2 SQIVND (reference sequence). V lost 6 bases, J lost 0 bases, and 5 bases stayed unmatched. The CDR3 covers 15 residues. The CDR3 spells CASSQRESSYNEQFF. The DNA of the CDR3 is TGTGCCAGTAGCCAGCGGGAAAGCTCCTACAATGAGCAGTTCTTC. Using reference TRBV19 and TRBJ2-1 for the parts outside the CDR3, the full variable domain is DGGITQSPKYLFRKEGQNVTLSCEQNLNHDAMYWYRQDPGQGLRLIYYSQIVNDFQKGDIAEGYSVSREKKESFPLTVTSAQKNPTAFYLCASSQRESSYNEQFFGPGTRLTVL.

The genes are TRBV7-2 and TRBJ2-2, with 8 bases identical to TRBD2. V lost 4 bases, J lost 6 bases, and 10 bases stayed unmatched. The germline V gene has CDR1 SGHTA and CDR2 FQGNSA. The CDR3 spans 16 residues. The CDR3 loop reads CASSSSGGPGPGELFF. The DNA of the CDR3 is TGTGCCAGCAGCTCTTCGGGGGGGCCCGGTCCCGGGGAGCTGTTTTTT.

This rearrangement joins TRBV6-5 to TRBJ2-5, with a possible D match to TRBD2 (6 bases). The CDR3 has 15 amino acids. CDR1 is MNHEY and CDR2 is SVGAGI in the germline V gene. V gave up 6 bases and J gave up 5 bases, with 19 bases separating them. CDR3: CASRRLVGRLETQYF. The CDR3 DNA follows: TGTGCCAGCAGGCGACTAGTCGGGCGGTTGGAGACCCAGTACTTC.

This chain connects TRBV19 to TRBJ1-2; 7 nucleotides agree with TRBD1. CDR1 and CDR2 (germline): LNHDA, SQIVND (reference sequence). The V gene end was trimmed by 0 bases and the J gene end by 2 bases; junction bases not matched to a gene: 3. The length of the CDR3 is 15 residues. The CDR3 coding sequence is TGTGCCAGTAGTATAGATACAGGGGTCAACTATGGCTACACCTTC. Protein product: CASSIDTGVNYGYTF.